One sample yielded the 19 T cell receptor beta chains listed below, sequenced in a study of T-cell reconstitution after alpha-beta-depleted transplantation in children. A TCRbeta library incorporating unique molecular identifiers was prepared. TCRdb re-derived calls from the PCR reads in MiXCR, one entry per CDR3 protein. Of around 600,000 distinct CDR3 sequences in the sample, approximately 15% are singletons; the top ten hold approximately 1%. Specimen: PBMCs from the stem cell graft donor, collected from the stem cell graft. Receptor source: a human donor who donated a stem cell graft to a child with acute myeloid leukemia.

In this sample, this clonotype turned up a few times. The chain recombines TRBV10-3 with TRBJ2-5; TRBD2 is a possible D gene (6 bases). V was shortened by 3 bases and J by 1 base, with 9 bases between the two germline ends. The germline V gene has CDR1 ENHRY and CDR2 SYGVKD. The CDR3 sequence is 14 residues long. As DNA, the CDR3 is TGTGCCATCAGTGACTCCGGGGGCCAAGAGACCCAGTACTTC. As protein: CAISDSGGQETQYF.

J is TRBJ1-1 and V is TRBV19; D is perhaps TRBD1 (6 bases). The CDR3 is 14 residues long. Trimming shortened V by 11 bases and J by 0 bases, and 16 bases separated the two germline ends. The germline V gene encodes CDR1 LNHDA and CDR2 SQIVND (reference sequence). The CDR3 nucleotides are TGTGCCTCAGGGGCAGCTAAACTGAACACTGAAGCTTTCTTT. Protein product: CASGAAKLNTEAFF.

This CDR3 is CSARPDGTQETQYF. CDR3 DNA sequence: TGCAGTGCTAGGCCCGACGGGACACAAGAGACCCAGTACTTC. V and J are TRBV20-1 and TRBJ2-5; D possibly corresponds to TRBD1 (6 bases). Germline CDR1 reads DFQATT; CDR2 reads SNEGSKA (reference sequence). This CDR3 spans 14 amino acids. Trimming stripped 3 bases from V and 2 bases from J, with 13 bases between.

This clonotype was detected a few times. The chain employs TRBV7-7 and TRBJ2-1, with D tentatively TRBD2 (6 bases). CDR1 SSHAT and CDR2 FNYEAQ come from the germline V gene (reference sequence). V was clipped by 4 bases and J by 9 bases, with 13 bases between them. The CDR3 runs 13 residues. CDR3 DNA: TGTGCCAGCAGCTCCATACACGGGGGTGAGCAGTTCTTC. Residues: CASSSIHGGEQFF. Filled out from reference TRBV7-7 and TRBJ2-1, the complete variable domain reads GAGVSQSPRYKVTKRGQDVTLRCDPISSHATLYWYQQALGQGPEFLTYFNYEAQPDKSGLPSDRFSAERPEGSISTLTIQRTEQRDSAMYRCASSSIHGGEQFFGPGTRLTVL.

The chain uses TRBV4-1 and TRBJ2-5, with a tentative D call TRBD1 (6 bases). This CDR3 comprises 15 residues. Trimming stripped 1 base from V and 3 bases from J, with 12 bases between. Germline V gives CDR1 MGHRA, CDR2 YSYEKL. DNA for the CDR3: TGCGCCAGCAGCCAAGCCGGCCGGACAGAAGAGACCCAGTACTTC. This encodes CASSQAGRTEETQYF.

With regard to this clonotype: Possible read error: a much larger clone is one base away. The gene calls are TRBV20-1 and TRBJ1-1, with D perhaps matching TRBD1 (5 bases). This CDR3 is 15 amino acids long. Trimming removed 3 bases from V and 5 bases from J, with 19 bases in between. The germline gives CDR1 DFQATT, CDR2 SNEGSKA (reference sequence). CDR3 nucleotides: TGCAGTGCTAGTAGAGGGGCAACGCGGTGGACTGAAGCTTTCTTT. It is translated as CSASRGATRWTEAFF.

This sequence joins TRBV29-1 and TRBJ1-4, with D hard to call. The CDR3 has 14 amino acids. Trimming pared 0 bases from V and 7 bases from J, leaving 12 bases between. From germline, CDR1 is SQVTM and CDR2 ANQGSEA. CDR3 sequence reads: CSVEDSYSAEKLFF. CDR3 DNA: TGCAGCGTTGAAGATTCCTACAGCGCTGAAAAACTGTTTTTT.

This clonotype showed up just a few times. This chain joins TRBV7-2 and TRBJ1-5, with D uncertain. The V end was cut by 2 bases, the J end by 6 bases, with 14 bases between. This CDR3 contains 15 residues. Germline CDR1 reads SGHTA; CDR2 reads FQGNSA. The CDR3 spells CASSLTPPRGQPQHF. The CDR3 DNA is TGTGCCAGCAGCTTAACCCCCCCCCGGGGTCAGCCCCAGCATTTT.

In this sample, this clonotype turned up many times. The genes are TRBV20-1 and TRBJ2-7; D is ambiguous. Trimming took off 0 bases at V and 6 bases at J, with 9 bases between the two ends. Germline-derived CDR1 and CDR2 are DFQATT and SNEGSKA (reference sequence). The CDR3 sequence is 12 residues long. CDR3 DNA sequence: TGCAGTGCTAGAGAGGGCATAGGCGAGCAGTACGTC. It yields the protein CSAREGIGEQYV.

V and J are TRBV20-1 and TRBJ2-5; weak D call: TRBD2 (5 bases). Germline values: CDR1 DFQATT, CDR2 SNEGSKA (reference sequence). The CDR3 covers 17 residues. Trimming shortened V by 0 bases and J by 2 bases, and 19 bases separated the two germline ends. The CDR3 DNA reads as TGCAGTGCTAGAGATAAGAGGAGCGGCCTCCTTCAAGAGACCCAGTACTTC. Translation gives CSARDKRSGLLQETQYF.

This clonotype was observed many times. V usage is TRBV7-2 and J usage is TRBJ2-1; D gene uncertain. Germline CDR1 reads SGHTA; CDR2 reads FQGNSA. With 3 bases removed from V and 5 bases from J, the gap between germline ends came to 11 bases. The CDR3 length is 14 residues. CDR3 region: CASSFTDPNNEQFF. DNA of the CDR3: TGTGCCAGCAGCTTCACTGATCCGAACAATGAGCAGTTCTTC.

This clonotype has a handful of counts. The CDR3 DNA is TGTGCCAGCAGCTTAGCGGGACCCGTAGGGGATACGCAGTATTTT. This translates into CASSLAGPVGDTQYF. The V call is TRBV7-9, the J call TRBJ2-3, with D perhaps given as TRBD1 or TRBD2 (5 bases each). Germline values: CDR1 SEHNR, CDR2 FQNEAQ (reference sequence). V lost 0 bases, J lost 6 bases, and 13 bases lay in between. There are 15 residues in the CDR3.

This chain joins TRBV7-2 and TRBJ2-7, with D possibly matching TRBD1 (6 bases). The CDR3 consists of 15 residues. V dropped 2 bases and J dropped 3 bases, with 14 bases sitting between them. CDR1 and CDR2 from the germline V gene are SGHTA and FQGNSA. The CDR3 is CASSLPGQLGYEQYF. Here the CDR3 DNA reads TGTGCCAGCAGCTTACCCGGACAGTTGGGCTACGAGCAGTACTTC.

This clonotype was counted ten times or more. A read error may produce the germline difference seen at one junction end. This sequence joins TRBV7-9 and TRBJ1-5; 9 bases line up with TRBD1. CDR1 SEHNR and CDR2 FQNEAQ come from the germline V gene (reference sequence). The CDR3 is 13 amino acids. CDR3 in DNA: TGCGCCAGCAGCGTTGGACAGGGGCAGCCCCAGCATTTT. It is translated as CASSVGQGQPQHF.

The CDR3 protein is CASSQDPDSQETQYF. CDR3 sequence (DNA): TGTGCCAGCAGCCAAGATCCGGACAGCCAAGAGACCCAGTACTTC. This chain links TRBV3-1 with TRBJ2-5; the D gene is possibly TRBD1 (6 bases). Germline V lookup: CDR1 LGHDT, CDR2 YNNKEL (reference sequence). V was pared by 0 bases and J by 1 base, with 9 bases between. This CDR3 region has 15 residues.

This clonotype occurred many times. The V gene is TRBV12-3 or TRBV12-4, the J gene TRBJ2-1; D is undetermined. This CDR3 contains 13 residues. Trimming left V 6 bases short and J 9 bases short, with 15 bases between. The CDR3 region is CASSPGPRAEQFF. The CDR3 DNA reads TGTGCCAGCAGCCCTGGCCCTCGTGCTGAGCAGTTCTTC.

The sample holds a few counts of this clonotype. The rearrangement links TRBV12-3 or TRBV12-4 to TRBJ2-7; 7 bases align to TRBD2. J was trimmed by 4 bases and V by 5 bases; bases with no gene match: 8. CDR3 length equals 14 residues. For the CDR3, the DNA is TGTGCCAGCAGTCGGGACTACTCCCCTTACGAGCAGTACTTC. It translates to CASSRDYSPYEQYF.

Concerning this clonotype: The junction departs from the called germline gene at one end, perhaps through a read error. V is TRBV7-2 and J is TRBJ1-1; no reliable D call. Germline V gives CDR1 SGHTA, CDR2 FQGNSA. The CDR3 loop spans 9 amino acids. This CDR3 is CASSFPQHF. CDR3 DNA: TGTGCCAGCAGCTTCCCCCAGCACTTT.

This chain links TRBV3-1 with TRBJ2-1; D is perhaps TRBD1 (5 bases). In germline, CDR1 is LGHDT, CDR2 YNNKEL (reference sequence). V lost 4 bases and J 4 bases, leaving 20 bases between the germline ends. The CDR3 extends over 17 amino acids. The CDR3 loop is CASSRQIQGPAYNEQFF. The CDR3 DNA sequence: TGTGCCAGCAGCCGACAAATTCAGGGTCCCGCTTACAATGAGCAGTTCTTC.